The clone carrying this TCR beta chain has a handful of counts. Antigen unknown. Unique-molecular-identifier-tagged TCR beta cDNA libraries were used. TCRdb redid the calling of the PCR reads with MiXCR, one entry per CDR3 protein. The sample consists of some 890,000 distinct CDR3 sequences, approximately 50% of them appearing once. This sample was taken from a study of post-analysis software for immune sequencing data. Study outcomes and limitations: Patients carried 5 or 6 TRBV segments more frequently than controls did, and TRBV5-6, TRBV5-1 and TRBV20-1 were among them.

The CDR3 is 13 amino acids. Trimming cost V 7 bases and J 5 bases; bases outside gene matches: 6. In germline, CDR1 is MDHEN, CDR2 SYDVKM. The chain couples TRBV28 to TRBJ2-7; 9 nucleotides match TRBD1. This receptor was taken from a girl under 18 with multiple sclerosis. The sequenced sample was blood. This chain's CDR3 is CASKGTGRDEQYF. The DNA of the CDR3 is TGTGCCAGCAAAGGGACAGGGCGCGACGAGCAGTACTTC.